This section outlines one TCR beta chain sequence together with its context. The sample has other DNA sequences that encode this CDR3 too. The entry originates in a study of blood T cell repertoires in COVID-19. Study-level background: Acute and convalescent COVID-19 specimens originated in the United States, Italy and Spain. In each case, the material was cDNA or gDNA derived from T cells, B-cell-depleted T cells, or PBMCs.

Per the original methods: Researchers report that nucleated cell counts were estimated from reference gene primer amplification. The data were produced by immunoSEQ multiplex PCR, yet TCRdb's version contains in-frame clones alone and is incomplete. That table is the source of V, J and clone size, and D and trimming were worked out from the DNA. The profile shows nearly 300,000 clones, approximately 84% of them singletons. The CDR3 is 14 residues long. Germline trimming cut 6 bases from V and 5 bases from J; bases unmatched to any gene: 8. Germline V CDR1 and CDR2: SQVTM, ANQGSEA. Followed longitudinally, the Seattle patients had been enrolled during active infection.

Sequenced input: peripheral blood. The sequence was collected from a human donor with COVID-19, enrolled during active disease. The donor label of this sample is uncertain. The chain recombines TRBV29-1 with TRBJ2-7, with 12 bases matching TRBD2. The CDR3 loop reads CSVSGLAGGDEQYF. The CDR3 DNA follows: TGCAGCGTCTCCGGGCTAGCGGGAGGGGACGAGCAGTACTTC.